Described below is a single T cell receptor beta chain sequence and its context. This sample is part of a study of cytomegalovirus exposure and HLA in healthy donors. This PCR relied on a set of 60 Vbeta primers and 13 Jbeta primers. The assay was immunoSEQ multiplex PCR, and TCRdb's table has in-frame clones only and misses some. In the table there are 120,000 to 150,000 clones, over 70% of which are singletons. Germline V CDR1 and CDR2: MNHEY, SVGAGI. CDR3 size: 13 residues. Trimming removed 5 bases at V and 4 bases at J, with 12 bases between. Specimen: PBMCs. This TCR came from a man younger than 35 in good health and CMV-seronegative. The rearrangement uses TRBV6-5 and TRBJ2-7; no reliable D call. The CDR3: CASSRRSEYEQYF. For the CDR3, the DNA is TGTGCCAGCAGTCGTCGAAGTGAGTACGAGCAGTACTTC.